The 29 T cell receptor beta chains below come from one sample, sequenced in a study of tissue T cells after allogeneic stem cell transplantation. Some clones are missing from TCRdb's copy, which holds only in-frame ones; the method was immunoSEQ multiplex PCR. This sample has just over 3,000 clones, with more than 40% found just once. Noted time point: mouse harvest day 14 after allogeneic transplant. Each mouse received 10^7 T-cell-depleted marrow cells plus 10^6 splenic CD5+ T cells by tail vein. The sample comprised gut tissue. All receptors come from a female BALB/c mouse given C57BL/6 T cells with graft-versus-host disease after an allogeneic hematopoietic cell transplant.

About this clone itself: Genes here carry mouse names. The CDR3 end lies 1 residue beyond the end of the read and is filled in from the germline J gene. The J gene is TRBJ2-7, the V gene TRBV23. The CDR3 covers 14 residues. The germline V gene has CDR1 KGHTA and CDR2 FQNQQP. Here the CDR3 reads CSSSQLPGQYEQYF. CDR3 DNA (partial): TGCTCCAGCAGTCAACTCCCGGGCCAATATGAACAGTAC. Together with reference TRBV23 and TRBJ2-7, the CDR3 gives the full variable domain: DAAVTQKPRYLIKMKGQEAEMKCIPEKGHTAVFWYQQKQSKELKFLIYFQNQQPLDQIDMVKERFSAVCPSSSLCSLGIRTCEAEDSALYLCSSSQLPGQYEQYFGPGTRLTVL.

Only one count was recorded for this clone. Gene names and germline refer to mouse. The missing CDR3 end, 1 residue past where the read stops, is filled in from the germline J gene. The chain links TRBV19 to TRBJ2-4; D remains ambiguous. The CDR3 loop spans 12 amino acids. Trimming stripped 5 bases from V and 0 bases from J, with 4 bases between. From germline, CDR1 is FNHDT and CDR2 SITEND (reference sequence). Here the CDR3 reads CASRGSQNTLYF. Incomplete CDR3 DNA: TGTGCCAGCAGGGGGAGTCAAAACACCTTGTAC.

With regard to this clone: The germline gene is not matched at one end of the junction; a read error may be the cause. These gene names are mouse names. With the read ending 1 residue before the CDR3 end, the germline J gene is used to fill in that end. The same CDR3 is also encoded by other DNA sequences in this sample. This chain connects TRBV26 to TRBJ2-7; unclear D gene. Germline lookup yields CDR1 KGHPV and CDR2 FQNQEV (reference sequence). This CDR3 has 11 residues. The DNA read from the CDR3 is TGTGCCAGCAGCCTGTCCTATGAACAGTAC. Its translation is CASSLSYEQY. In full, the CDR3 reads CASSLSYEQYF. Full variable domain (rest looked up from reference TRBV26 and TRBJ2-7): NSKVIQTPRYLVKGQGQKAKMRCIPEKGHPVVFWYQQNKNNEFKFLINFQNQEVLQQIDMTEKRFSAECPSNSPCSLEIQSSEAGDSALYLCASSLSYEQYFGPGTRLTVL.

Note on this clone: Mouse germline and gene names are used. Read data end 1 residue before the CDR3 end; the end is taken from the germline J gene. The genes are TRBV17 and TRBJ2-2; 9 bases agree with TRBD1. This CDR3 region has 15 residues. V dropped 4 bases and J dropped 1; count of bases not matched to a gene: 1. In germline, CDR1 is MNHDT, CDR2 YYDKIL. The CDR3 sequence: CASSTGQGNTGQLYF. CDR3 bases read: TGTGCTAGCAGTACGGGACAGGGAAACACCGGGCAGCTCTAC. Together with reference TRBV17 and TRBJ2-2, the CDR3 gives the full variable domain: DTTVKQNPRYKLARVGKPVNLICSQTMNHDTMYWYQKKPNQAPKLLLFYYDKILNREADTFEKFQSSRPNNSFCSLYIGSAGLEYSAMYLCASSTGQGNTGQLYFGEGSKLTVL.

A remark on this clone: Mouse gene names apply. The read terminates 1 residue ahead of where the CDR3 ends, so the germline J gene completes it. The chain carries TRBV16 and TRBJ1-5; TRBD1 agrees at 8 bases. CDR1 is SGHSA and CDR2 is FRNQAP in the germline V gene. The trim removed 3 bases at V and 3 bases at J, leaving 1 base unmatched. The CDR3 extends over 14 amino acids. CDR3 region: CASSLTGANQAPLF. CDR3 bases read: TGTGCAAGCAGCTTGACAGGGGCCAACCAGGCTCCGCTT.

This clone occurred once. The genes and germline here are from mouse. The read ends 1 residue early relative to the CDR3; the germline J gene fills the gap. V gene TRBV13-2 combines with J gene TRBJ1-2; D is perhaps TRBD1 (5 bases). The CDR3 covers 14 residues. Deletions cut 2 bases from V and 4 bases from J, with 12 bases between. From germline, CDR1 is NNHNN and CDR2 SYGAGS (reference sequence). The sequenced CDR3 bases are TGTGCCAGCGGTGAGGTCAGGGCGGGCTCCGACTACACC. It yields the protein CASGEVRAGSDYT. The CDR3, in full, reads CASGEVRAGSDYTF.

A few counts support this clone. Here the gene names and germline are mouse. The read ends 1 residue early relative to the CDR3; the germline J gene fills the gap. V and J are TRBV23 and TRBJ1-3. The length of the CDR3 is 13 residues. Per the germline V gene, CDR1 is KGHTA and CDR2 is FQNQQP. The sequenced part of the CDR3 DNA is TGCTCCAGCAGTCAGGGTACTGGAAATACGCTCTAT. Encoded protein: CSSSQGTGNTLY. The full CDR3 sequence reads CSSSQGTGNTLYF.

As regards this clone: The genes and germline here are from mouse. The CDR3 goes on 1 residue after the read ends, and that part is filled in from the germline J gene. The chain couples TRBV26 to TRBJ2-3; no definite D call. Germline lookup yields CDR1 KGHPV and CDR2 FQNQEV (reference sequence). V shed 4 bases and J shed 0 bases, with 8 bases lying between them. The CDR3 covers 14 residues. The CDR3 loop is CASSPTTSAETLYF. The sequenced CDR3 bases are TGTGCCAGCAGTCCGACAACTAGTGCAGAAACGCTGTAT.

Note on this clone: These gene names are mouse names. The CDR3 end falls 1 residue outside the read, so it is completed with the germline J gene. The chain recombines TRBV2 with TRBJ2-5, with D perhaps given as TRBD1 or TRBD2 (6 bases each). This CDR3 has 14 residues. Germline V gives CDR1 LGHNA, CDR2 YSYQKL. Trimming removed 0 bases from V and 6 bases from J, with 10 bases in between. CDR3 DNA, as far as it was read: TGTGCCAGCAGCCAAGACGGGGGCGCGGACACCCAGTAC. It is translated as CASSQDGGADTQY. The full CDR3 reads CASSQDGGADTQYF.

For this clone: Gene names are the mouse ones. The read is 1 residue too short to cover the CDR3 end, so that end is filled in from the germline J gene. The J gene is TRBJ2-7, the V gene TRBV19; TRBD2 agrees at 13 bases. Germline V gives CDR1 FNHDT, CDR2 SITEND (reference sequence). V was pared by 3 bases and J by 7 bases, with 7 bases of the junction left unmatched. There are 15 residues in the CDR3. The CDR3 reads CASSTGTGGGWEQYF. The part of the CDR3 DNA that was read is TGTGCCAGCAGTACCGGGACTGGGGGGGGTTGGGAACAGTAC.

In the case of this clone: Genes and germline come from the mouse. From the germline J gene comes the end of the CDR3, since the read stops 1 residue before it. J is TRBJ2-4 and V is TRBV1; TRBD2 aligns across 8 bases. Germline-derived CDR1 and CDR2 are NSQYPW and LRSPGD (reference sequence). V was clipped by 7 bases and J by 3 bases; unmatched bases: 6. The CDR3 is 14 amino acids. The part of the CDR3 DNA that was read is TGCACCTGCAAGGGGGGGCGGGGGCAAAACACCTTGTAC. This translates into CTCKGGRGQNTLY. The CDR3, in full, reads CTCKGGRGQNTLYF.

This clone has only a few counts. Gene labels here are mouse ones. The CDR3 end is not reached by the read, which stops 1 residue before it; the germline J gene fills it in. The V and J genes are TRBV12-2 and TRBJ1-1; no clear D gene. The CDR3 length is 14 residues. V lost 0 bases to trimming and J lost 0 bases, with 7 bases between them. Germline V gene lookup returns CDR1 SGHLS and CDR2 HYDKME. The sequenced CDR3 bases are TGTGCCAGCTCTCTCACCGGTGCAAACACAGAAGTCTTC. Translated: CASSLTGANTEVF. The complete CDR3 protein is CASSLTGANTEVFF. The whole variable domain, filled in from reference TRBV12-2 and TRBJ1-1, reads NSGVVQSPRYIIKGKGERSILKCIPISGHLSVAWYQQTQGQELKFFIQHYDKMERDKGNLPSRFSVQQFDDYHSEMNMSALELEDSAVYFCASSLTGANTEVFFGKGTRLTVV.

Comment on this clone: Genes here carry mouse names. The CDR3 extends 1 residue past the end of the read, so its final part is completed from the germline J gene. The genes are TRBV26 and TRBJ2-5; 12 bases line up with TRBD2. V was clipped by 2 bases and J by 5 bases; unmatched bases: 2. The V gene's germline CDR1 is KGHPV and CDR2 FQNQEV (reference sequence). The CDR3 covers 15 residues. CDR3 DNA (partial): TGTGCCAGCAGTCTGGACTGGGGGGGCGGAGACACCCAGTAC. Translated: CASSLDWGGGDTQY. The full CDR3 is CASSLDWGGGDTQYF.

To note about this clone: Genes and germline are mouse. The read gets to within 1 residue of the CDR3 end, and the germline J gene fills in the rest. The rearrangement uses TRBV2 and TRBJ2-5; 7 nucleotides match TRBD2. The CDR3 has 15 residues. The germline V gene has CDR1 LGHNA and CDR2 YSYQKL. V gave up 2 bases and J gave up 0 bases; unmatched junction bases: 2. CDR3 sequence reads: CASSQPGLNQDTQYF. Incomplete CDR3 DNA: TGTGCCAGCAGCCAACCGGGACTGAACCAAGACACCCAGTAC. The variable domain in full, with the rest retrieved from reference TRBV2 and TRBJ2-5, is DPKIIQKPKYLVAVTGSEKILICEQYLGHNAMYWYRQSAKKPLEFMFSYSYQKLMDNQTASSRFQPQSSKKNHLDLQITALKPDDSATYFCASSQPGLNQDTQYFGPGTRLLVL.

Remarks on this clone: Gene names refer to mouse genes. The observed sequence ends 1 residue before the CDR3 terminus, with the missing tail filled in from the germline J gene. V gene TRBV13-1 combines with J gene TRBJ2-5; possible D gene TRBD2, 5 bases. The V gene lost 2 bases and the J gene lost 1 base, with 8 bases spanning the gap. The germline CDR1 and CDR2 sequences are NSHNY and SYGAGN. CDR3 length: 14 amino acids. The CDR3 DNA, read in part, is TGTGCCAGCAGTGACCGGACTTACCAAGACACCCAGTAC. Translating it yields CASSDRTYQDTQY. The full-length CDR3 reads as CASSDRTYQDTQYF.

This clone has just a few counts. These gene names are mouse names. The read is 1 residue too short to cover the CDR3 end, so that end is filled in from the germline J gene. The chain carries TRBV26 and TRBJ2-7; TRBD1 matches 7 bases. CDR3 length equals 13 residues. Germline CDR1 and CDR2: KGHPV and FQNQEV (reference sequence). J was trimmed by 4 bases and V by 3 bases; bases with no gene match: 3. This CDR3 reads CASSLPRGYEQYF. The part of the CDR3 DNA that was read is TGTGCCAGCAGTCTCCCCAGGGGGTATGAACAGTAC.

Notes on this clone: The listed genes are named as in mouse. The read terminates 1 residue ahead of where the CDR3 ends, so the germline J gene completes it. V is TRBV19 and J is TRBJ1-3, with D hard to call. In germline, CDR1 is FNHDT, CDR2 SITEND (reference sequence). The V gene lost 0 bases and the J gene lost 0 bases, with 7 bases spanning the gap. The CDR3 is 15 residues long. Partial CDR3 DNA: TGTGCCAGCAGTATAGGGCATAATTCTGGAAATACGCTCTAT. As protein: CASSIGHNSGNTLY. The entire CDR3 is CASSIGHNSGNTLYF.

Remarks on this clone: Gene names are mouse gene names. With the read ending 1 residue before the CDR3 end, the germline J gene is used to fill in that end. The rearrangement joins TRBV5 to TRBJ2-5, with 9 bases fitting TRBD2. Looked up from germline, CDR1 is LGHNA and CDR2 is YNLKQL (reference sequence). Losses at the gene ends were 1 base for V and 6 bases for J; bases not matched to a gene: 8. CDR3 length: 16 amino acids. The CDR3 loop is CASSQVVGGARDTQYF. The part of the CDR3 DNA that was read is TGTGCCAGCAGCCAAGTAGTTGGGGGGGCGCGGGACACCCAGTAC.

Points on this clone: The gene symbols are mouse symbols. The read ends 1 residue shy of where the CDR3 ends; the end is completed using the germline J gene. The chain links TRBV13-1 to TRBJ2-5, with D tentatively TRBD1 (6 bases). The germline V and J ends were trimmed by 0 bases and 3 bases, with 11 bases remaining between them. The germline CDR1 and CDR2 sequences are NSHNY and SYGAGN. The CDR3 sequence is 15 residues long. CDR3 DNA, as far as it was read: TGTGCCAGCAGTGATGCGCCAGGGGAGCAAGACACCCAGTAC. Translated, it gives CASSDAPGEQDTQY. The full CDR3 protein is CASSDAPGEQDTQYF.

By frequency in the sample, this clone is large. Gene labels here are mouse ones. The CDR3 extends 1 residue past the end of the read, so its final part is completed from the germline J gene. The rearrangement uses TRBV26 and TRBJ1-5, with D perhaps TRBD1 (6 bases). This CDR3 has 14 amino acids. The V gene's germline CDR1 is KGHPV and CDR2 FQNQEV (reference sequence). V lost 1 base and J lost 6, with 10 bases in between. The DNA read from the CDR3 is TGTGCCAGCAGTCTGTTCAGGGGAGGCCAGGCTCCGCTT. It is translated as CASSLFRGGQAPL. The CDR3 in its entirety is CASSLFRGGQAPLF.

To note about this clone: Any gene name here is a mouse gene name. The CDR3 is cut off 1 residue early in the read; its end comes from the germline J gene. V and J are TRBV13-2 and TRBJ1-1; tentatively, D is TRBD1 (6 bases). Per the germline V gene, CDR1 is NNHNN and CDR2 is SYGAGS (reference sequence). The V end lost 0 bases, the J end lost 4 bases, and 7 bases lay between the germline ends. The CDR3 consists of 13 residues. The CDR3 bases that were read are TGTGCCAGCGGTGATGGGGGGGCCACAGAAGTCTTC. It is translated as CASGDGGATEVF. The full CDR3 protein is CASGDGGATEVFF.

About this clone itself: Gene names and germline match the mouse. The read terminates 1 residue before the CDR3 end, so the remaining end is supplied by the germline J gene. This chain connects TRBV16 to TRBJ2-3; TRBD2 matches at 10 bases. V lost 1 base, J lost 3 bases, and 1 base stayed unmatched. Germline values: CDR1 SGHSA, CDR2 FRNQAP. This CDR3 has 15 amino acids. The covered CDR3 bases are TGTGCAAGCAGCTTAGCACTGGGGGGGGCAGAAACGCTGTAT. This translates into CASSLALGGAETLY. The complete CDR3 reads CASSLALGGAETLYF.

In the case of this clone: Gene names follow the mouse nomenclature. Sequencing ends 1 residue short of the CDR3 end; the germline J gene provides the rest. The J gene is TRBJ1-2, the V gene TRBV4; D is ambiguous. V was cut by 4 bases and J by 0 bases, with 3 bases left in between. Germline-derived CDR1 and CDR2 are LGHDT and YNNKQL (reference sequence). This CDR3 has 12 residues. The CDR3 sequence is CASSLSNSDYTF. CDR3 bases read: TGTGCCAGCAGCTTATCAAACTCCGACTACACC.

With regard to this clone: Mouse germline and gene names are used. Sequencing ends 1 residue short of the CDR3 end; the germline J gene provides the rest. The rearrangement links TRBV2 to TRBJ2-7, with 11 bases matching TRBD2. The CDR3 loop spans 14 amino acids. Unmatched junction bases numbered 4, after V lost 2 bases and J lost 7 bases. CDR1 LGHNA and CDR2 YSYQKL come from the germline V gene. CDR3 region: CASSQTRTGGEQYF. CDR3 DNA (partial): TGTGCCAGCAGCCAAACGCGGACTGGGGGGGAACAGTAC.

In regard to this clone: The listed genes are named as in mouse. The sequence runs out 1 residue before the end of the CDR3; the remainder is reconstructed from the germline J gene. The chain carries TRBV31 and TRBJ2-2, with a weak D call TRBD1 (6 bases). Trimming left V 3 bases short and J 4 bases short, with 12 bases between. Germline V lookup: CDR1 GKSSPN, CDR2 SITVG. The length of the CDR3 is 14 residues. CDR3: CAWRARGGTGQLYF. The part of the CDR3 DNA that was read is TGTGCCTGGAGAGCCAGGGGCGGCACCGGGCAGCTCTAC.

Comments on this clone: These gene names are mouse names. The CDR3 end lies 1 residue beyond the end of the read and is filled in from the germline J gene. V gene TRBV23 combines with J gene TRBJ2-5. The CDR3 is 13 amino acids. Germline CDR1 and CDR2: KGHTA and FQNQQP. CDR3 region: CSSSQNNQDTQYF. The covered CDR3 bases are TGCTCCAGCAGTCAAAACAACCAAGACACCCAGTAC.

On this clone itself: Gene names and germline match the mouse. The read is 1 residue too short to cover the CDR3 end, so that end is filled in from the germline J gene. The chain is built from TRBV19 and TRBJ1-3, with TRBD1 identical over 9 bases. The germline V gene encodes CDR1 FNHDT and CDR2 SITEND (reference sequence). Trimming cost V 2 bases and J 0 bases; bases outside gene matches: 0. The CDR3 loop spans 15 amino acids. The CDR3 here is CASSMTGGSGNTLYF. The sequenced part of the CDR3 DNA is TGTGCCAGCAGTATGACAGGGGGTTCTGGAAATACGCTCTAT.

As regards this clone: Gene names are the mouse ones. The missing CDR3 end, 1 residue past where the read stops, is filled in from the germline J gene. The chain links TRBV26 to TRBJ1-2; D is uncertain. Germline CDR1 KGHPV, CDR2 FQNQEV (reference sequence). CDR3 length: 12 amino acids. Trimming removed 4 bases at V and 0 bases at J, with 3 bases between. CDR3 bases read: TGTGCCAGCAGTCCTGCAAACTCCGACTACACC. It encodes CASSPANSDYT. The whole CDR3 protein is CASSPANSDYTF.

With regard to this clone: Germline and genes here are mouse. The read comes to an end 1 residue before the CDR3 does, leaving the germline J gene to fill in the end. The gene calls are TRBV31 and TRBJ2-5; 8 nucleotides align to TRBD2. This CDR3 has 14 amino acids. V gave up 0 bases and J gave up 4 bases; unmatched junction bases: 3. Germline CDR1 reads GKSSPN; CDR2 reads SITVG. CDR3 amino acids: CAWSLGWGEDTQYF. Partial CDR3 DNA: TGTGCCTGGAGTCTAGGCTGGGGGGAAGACACCCAGTAC.